This entry describes one TCR beta chain. This entry is derived from a study of blood T cell repertoires in COVID-19. The table came from immunoSEQ multiplex PCR; TCRdb's copy has only in-frame clones and leaves some out. The table records roughly 140,000 clones, more than 70% of them present only once. The ends were cut back, 3 bases at V and 3 bases at J, with 14 bases in the middle. This CDR3 is built from 15 residues. Germline V gene lookup returns CDR1 KGHSH and CDR2 LQKENI. The specimen was peripheral blood. The J gene is TRBJ1-1, the V gene TRBV18; D is perhaps TRBD1 (6 bases). The receptor comes from a woman between 45 and 65 years old with acute or convalescent COVID-19. CDR3 nucleotide sequence: TGTGCCAGCTCACCGGGGGCTCATCAGGACACTGAAGCTTTCTTT. Its translation is CASSPGAHQDTEAFF.